Listed below are T cell receptor beta chains from one sample, sequenced in a study of PD-1 and CTLA-4 blockade in melanoma. TCRdb's table, derived via immunoSEQ multiplex PCR, lists solely in-frame clones and lacks some. The sample lists about 21,000 clones, 88% occurring once. The sequencing used CD8+ T cells from peripheral blood, collected before anti-PD-1 treatment. The source is a human donor with melanoma. Both conserved end residues are part of each CDR3. D genes are given only for firm matches. The size field is filled for only some rows; it gives once, few, many or a size class.

CASSSHSNSPLHF	TGTGCCAGCAGTTCTCATAGTAATTCACCCCTCCACTTT	NA	TRBV27	TRBJ1-6	NA
CASSYGVSAKATDTQYF	TGTGCCAGCAGTTACGGTGTCAGCGCTAAGGCCACAGATACGCAGTATTTT	NA	TRBV6-2/TRBV6-3	TRBJ2-3	NA
CASSLAGYEQYF	TGTGCCAGCAGTTTAGCGGGATACGAGCAGTACTTC	NA	TRBV12-3/TRBV12-4	TRBJ2-7	NA
CASSPPGNYGYTF	TGTGCCAGCAGCCCCCCGGGCAACTATGGCTACACCTTC	NA	TRBV28	TRBJ1-2	NA
CASSSIFSYNEQFF	TGTGCCAGCAGTTCCATCTTCTCCTACAATGAGCAGTTCTTC	NA	TRBV28	TRBJ2-1	few
CASSRWTNTGELFF	TGTGCCAGCAGCCGGTGGACGAACACCGGGGAGCTGTTTTTT	NA	TRBV11-1	TRBJ2-2	NA
CASSQDYQGAFPRNIQYF	TGTGCCAGCAGCCAAGATTACCAGGGGGCCTTCCCTAGGAACATTCAGTACTTC	TRBD1	TRBV3-1/TRBV3-2	TRBJ2-4	NA
CASIGTEGNSPLHF	TGTGCCAGCATAGGGACAGAAGGAAATTCACCCCTCCACTTT	TRBD1	TRBV2	TRBJ1-6	NA
CASSRPGSYEQYF	TGTGCCAGCAGTCGCCCCGGCTCCTACGAGCAGTACTTC	NA	TRBV12-3/TRBV12-4	TRBJ2-7	NA
CASTLTGGTEAFF	TGTGCCAGCACCCTTACAGGGGGCACTGAAGCTTTCTTT	TRBD1	TRBV28	TRBJ1-1	NA
CASSLGLGIEQYF	TGCGCCAGCAGCTTGGGGTTAGGCATCGAGCAGTACTTC	NA	TRBV5-1	TRBJ2-7	NA
CASSLAGNYGYTF	TGTGCCAGCAGTTTAGCAGGAAACTATGGCTACACCTTC	NA	TRBV27	TRBJ1-2	NA
CAISDRLAGIGDTQYF	TGTGCCATCAGTGACCGACTAGCGGGGATTGGGGATACGCAGTATTTT	TRBD2	TRBV10-3	TRBJ2-3	NA
CASRAGRGWETQYF	TGTGCCAGCAGGGCGGGCAGGGGCTGGGAGACCCAGTACTTC	NA	TRBV6-5	TRBJ2-5	NA
CSVPGQGGQPQHF	TGCAGCGTACCGGGACAGGGAGGTCAGCCCCAGCATTTT	TRBD1	TRBV29-1	TRBJ1-5	NA